The 8 T cell receptor beta chains in this list originate from one sample, sequenced in a study of identical twins' blood T cells. TCRdb redid the calling of the 5' RACE reads with MiXCR, one entry per CDR3 protein. The table lists 330 or so distinct CDR3 sequences, 64% of them singletons. The sequencing input was PBMCs. These receptors originate from a woman aged 18 to 55 in good health.

The chain couples TRBV7-3 to TRBJ2-7, with 9 bases matching TRBD2. With 5 bases clipped from V and 11 bases from J, the junction kept 10 bases outside the gene matches. CDR1 and CDR2 (germline): SGHTA, FQGTGA. This CDR3 contains 13 residues. The CDR3 sequence is CASSASGLALKYF. The CDR3 region has the DNA TGTGCCAGCAGCGCCTCAGGACTAGCGCTTAAGTACTTC.

This chain connects TRBV6-5 to TRBJ1-1; D gene ambiguous. The length of the CDR3 is 13 residues. V was clipped by 2 bases and J by 8 bases, with 12 bases between them. Germline values: CDR1 MNHEY, CDR2 SVGAGI. CDR3 residues: CASSYAGISEAFF. The CDR3 DNA reads TGTGCCAGCAGTTACGCCGGGATCTCCGAAGCTTTCTTT.

Concerning this clonotype: Compared with germline, one end of the junction differs, possibly owing to a read error. The chain is built from TRBV7-9 and TRBJ2-3, with D possibly being TRBD2 (6 bases). The CDR3 is made up of 15 amino acids. CDR1 and CDR2 (germline): SEHNR, FQNEAQ (reference sequence). As DNA, the CDR3 is TGTGCCAGCAGATTAGCGGTCTTGCCCACAGATACGCAGTATTTT. Translated: CASRLAVLPTDTQYF.

This clonotype is large by share. V and J are TRBV7-3 and TRBJ2-7; 9 bases are a match to TRBD1. Germline V gene data show CDR1 as SGHTA and CDR2 as FQGTGA. CDR3 length equals 15 residues. The V and J ends lost 2 bases and 0 bases, in that order; junction bases with no gene match: 2. The CDR3 nucleotides read TGTGCCAGCAGCTTAGGGACAGGGATCTCCTACGAGCAGTACTTC. This sequence encodes CASSLGTGISYEQYF.

The V call is TRBV18, the J call TRBJ2-1; 7 nucleotides match TRBD1. With 3 bases clipped from V and 7 bases from J, the junction kept 9 bases outside the gene matches. Germline V gives CDR1 KGHSH, CDR2 LQKENI. The CDR3 contains 15 residues. The CDR3 DNA sequence: TGTGCCAGCTCACCGGAACAGGGGCTTAGGAATGAGCAGTTCTTC. Encoded protein: CASSPEQGLRNEQFF.

The chain is built from TRBV9 and TRBJ1-4; 7 bases fit TRBD1. This CDR3 spans 17 amino acids. Looked up from germline, CDR1 is SGDLS and CDR2 is YYNGEE. Losses at the gene ends were 3 bases for V and 8 bases for J; bases not matched to a gene: 16. This CDR3 is CASSEQDDRVGGEKLFF. As DNA, the CDR3 is TGTGCCAGCAGCGAGCAGGACGACAGGGTCGGTGGCGAAAAACTGTTTTTT.

The chain couples TRBV5-8 to TRBJ1-5; unclear D gene. Germline CDR1 and CDR2: SGHTS and YDEGEE. The length of the CDR3 is 12 residues. Trimming stripped 0 bases from V and 9 bases from J, with 7 bases between. CDR3 bases: TGTGCCAGCAGCTTGGTCCCGGCGCCCCAGCATTTT. Its protein product is CASSLVPAPQHF.

This clonotype counts as large. The chain carries TRBV27 and TRBJ1-5; D not resolved. V dropped 5 bases and J dropped 0 bases, with 8 bases sitting between them. Germline loops: CDR1 MNHEY, CDR2 SMNVEV (reference sequence). The CDR3 covers 14 residues. CDR3 DNA sequence: TGTGCCAGCAGTCTAGGACCTAGCAATCAGCCCCAGCATTTT. Translating it yields CASSLGPSNQPQHF.